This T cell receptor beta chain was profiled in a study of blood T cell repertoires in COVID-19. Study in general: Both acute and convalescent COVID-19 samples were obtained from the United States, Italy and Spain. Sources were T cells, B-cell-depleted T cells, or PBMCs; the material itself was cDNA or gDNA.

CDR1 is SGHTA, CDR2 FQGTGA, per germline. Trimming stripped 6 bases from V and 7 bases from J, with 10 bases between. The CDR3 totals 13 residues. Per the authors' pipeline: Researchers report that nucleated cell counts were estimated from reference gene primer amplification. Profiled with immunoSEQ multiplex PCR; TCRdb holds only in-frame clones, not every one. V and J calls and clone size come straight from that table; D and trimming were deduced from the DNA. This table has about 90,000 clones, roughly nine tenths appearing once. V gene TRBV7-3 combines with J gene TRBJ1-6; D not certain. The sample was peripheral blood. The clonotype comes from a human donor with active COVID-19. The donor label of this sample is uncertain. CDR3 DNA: TGTGCCAGCAGGCCGGCGGGGAATTCACCCCTCCACTTT. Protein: CASRPAGNSPLHF.